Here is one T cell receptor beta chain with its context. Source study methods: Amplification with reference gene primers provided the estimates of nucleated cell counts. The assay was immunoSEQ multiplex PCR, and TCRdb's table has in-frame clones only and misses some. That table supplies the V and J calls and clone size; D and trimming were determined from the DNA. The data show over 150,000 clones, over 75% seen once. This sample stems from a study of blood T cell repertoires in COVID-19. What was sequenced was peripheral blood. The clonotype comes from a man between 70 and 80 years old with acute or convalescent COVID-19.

The CDR3 region has the DNA TGCGCCAGCAGCTCAACAGGGGGGATGGGGAATTCACCCCTCCACTTT. Encoded protein: CASSSTGGMGNSPLHF. The chain combines TRBV5-1 with TRBJ1-6; TRBD1 matches 8 bases. J lost 7 bases, V lost 3 bases, and 9 bases had no gene match. Per germline, CDR1 SGHRS and CDR2 YFSETQ. This CDR3 is 16 amino acids long.